These T cell receptor beta chains were read from a single sample in a study of cytotoxic CD8 clonotypes in ibrutinib-treated CLL. Measured with immunoSEQ multiplex PCR; TCRdb has only the in-frame clones, and not every one. The sample holds more than 50,000 clones, roughly 59% seen once. The sample here was PBMCs, taken after 12 months of ibrutinib treatment. These receptors all come from a human donor with chronic lymphocytic leukemia. Each CDR3 is given with its conserved first and last residue. The D gene is left open where the match is weak. Rows may omit the clone size; those that give it use once, few, many or a size class.

V: TRBV19; size: few; J: TRBJ1-6; D: TRBD1; DNA: TGTGCCGCAGGGGGCGTTTCACCCCTCCACTTT; CDR3: CAAGGVSPLHF
V: TRBV5-1; size: once; J: TRBJ1-2; D: NA; DNA: TGCGCCAGCAGCTTGGTTGTGGACTATGGCTACACCTTC; CDR3: CASSLVVDYGYTF
V: TRBV7-9; size: NA; J: TRBJ1-2; D: NA; DNA: TGTGCCAGCAGCTCGTGGGAAGGCTACACCTTC; CDR3: CASSSWEGYTF
V: TRBV19; size: few; J: TRBJ2-2; D: NA; DNA: TGTGCCAGTAGTCCGCGGACTGGGGAGCTGTTTTTT; CDR3: CASSPRTGELFF
V: TRBV27; size: NA; J: TRBJ2-1; D: TRBD2; DNA: TGTGCCAGCAGTTTCCAGCTAGCGGGGGCTTCAGAGCAGTTCTTC; CDR3: CASSFQLAGASEQFF
V: TRBV6-1; size: NA; J: TRBJ1-2; D: NA; DNA: TGTGCCAGCAGTGAAGACCCCTATGGCTACACCTTC; CDR3: CASSEDPYGYTF
V: TRBV28; size: once; J: TRBJ1-2; D: NA; DNA: TGTGCCGGCCGGGACACGCACTATGGCTACACCTTC; CDR3: CAGRDTHYGYTF
V: TRBV15; size: NA; J: TRBJ1-5; D: NA; DNA: TGTGCCACCAGCAGAGATAAGGGTAGCAATCAGCCCCAGCATTTT; CDR3: CATSRDKGSNQPQHF
V: TRBV5-1; size: NA; J: TRBJ1-4; D: TRBD1; DNA: TGCGCCAGCAGCTTGGGGGACAGGGTTACTAATGAAAAACTGTTTTTT; CDR3: CASSLGDRVTNEKLFF
V: TRBV5-1; size: NA; J: TRBJ2-3; D: NA; DNA: TGCGCCAGCAGCCAAAGCACAGATACGCAGTATTTT; CDR3: CASSQSTDTQYF
V: TRBV10-3; size: NA; J: TRBJ2-3; D: TRBD1; DNA: TGTGCCATCAGTATAGAGACAGGGGGGTCGCAGTATTTT; CDR3: CAISIETGGSQYF
V: TRBV7-2; size: NA; J: TRBJ1-3; D: NA; DNA: TGTGCCAGCAGCACCAGTACCGGAAACACCATATATTTT; CDR3: CASSTSTGNTIYF
V: TRBV10-2; size: NA; J: TRBJ2-2; D: NA; DNA: TGCGCCAGCACCTCGCAGGGGAGCACCGGGGAGCTGTTTTTT; CDR3: CASTSQGSTGELFF
V: TRBV18; size: NA; J: TRBJ2-3; D: TRBD2; DNA: TGTGCCAGCTCGGCCAGTGGGACTAGCGGGAGTGGAGATACGCAGTATTTT; CDR3: CASSASGTSGSGDTQYF
V: TRBV6-5; size: NA; J: TRBJ1-5; D: NA; DNA: TGTGCCAGCAGTGAAGGGACCAACAATCAGCCCCAGCATTTT; CDR3: CASSEGTNNQPQHF
V: TRBV6-5; size: NA; J: TRBJ1-2; D: TRBD1; DNA: TGTGCCAGCAGTTACACCATCAGGGGGACGGACTATGGCTACACCTTC; CDR3: CASSYTIRGTDYGYTF
V: TRBV9; size: NA; J: TRBJ2-1; D: TRBD2; DNA: TGTGCCAGCAGCGTAGTAGGTCGCGGCGGGAGAAGTGAGCAGTTCTTC; CDR3: CASSVVGRGGRSEQFF
V: TRBV15; size: NA; J: TRBJ2-5; D: TRBD1; DNA: TGTGCCACCAGCAGAGAGAGGGGGCCCGAGACCCAGTACTTC; CDR3: CATSRERGPETQYF
V: TRBV6-5; size: NA; J: TRBJ1-2; D: NA; DNA: TGTGCCAGCAGTTACATCGGGGGGCGGTATGGCTACACCTTC; CDR3: CASSYIGGRYGYTF
V: TRBV4-2; size: NA; J: TRBJ1-6; D: NA; DNA: TGTGCCAGCAGCCAAGAGGGGCGGGGCTCCTATAATTCACCCCTCCACTTT; CDR3: CASSQEGRGSYNSPLHF
V: TRBV7-2; size: once; J: TRBJ2-2; D: TRBD2; DNA: TGTGCCAGCAGCTTAAGTAGCGGGAGTAACACCGGGGAGCTGTTTTTT; CDR3: CASSLSSGSNTGELFF
V: TRBV27; size: NA; J: TRBJ1-5; D: NA; DNA: TGTGCCAGCAGTATTGCCGGGGGGCCCCAGCATTTT; CDR3: CASSIAGGPQHF
V: TRBV19; size: many; J: TRBJ1-5; D: NA; DNA: TGTGCCAGTAGTGATACAGGGCTTCAGCCCCAGCATTTT; CDR3: CASSDTGLQPQHF
V: TRBV7-9; size: NA; J: TRBJ2-3; D: NA; DNA: TGTGCCAGCGGCCAAGGGGGATCGGGCACAGATACGCAGTATTTT; CDR3: CASGQGGSGTDTQYF
V: TRBV5-1; size: NA; J: TRBJ2-1; D: TRBD2; DNA: TGCGCCAGCAGCCAACGGCGACTAGCTGCGTCCTACAATGAGCAGTTCTTC; CDR3: CASSQRRLAASYNEQFF
V: TRBV7-9; size: NA; J: TRBJ2-3; D: NA; DNA: TGTGCCAGCAGTCAGTCAGTGGGTGGGGGCACAGATACGCAGTATTTT; CDR3: CASSQSVGGGTDTQYF
V: TRBV29-1; size: NA; J: TRBJ2-3; D: TRBD2; DNA: TGCAGCGCCCCGGGAGGCGCCACAGATACGCAGTATTTT; CDR3: CSAPGGATDTQYF